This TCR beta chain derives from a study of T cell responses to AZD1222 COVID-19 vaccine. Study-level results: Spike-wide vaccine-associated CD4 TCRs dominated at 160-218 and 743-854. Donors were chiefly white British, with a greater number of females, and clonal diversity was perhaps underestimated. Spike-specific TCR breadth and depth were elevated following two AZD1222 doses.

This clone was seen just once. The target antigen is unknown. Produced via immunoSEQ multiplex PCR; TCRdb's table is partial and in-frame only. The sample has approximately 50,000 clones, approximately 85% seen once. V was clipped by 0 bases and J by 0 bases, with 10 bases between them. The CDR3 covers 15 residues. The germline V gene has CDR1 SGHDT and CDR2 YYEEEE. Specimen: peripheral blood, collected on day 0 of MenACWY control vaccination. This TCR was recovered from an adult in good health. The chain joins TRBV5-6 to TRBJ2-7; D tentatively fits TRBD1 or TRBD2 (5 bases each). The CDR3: CASSLGRESSYEQYF. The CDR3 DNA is TGTGCCAGCAGCTTGGGCAGGGAGAGCTCCTACGAGCAGTACTTC. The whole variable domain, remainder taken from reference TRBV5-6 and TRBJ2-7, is DAGVTQSPTHLIKTRGQQVTLRCSPKSGHDTVSWYQQALGQGPQFIFQYYEEEERQRGNFPDRFSGHQFPNYSSELNVNALLLGDSALYLCASSLGRESSYEQYFGPGTRLTVT.